The source of this TCR beta chain is a study of T-cell memory formation after mild COVID-19. For the study at large: TCR clusters were mostly donor specific. Broader study findings: From day 15 to 85, contracting clones were balanced between CD4 and CD8, whereas later expanders leaned toward CD4+. Pre-infection memory held some responding clones, suggesting pre-existing cross-reactive T cells responded.

TCR alpha and TCR beta cDNA libraries carrying sample barcodes and UMIs were produced by 5'RACE using constant-segment primers. TCRdb re-derived calls from the 5' RACE reads in MiXCR, one entry per CDR3 protein. Seen here are about half a million distinct CDR3 sequences, around a sixth observed once, and the top ten hold about 12%. CDR3 length: 14 amino acids. The germline gives CDR1 DFQATT, CDR2 SNEGSKA (reference sequence). V was trimmed by 3 bases and J by 4 bases, leaving 14 bases between them. This clonotype was picked up a small number of times. Its antigen is still unknown. The source of this sequence is an adult woman who had mild COVID-19 (a few samples of this study predate the infection). Cell type and time point are not known. Sequencing was carried out using PBMCs or a T cell subset sorted from them (not recorded which). This sequence joins TRBV20-1 and TRBJ2-3, with unresolved D. CDR3 sequence reads: CSASGMVGPDTQYF. The CDR3 nucleotides read TGCAGTGCTAGTGGGATGGTGGGTCCAGATACGCAGTATTTT.